One and the same sample provided the 30 T cell receptor beta chains below, sequenced in a study of T cell responses to AZD1222 COVID-19 vaccine (dated by TCRdb to about 2021). The library was built by means of the immunoSEQ multiplex PCR assay. TCRdb obtained this table from immuneACCESS and retained in-frame rearrangements with V and J assigned. These tables miss some clones; where compared with another copy, unresolved V genes account for less than half of the shortfall, and the remainder is unexplained. Here the sample has around 130,000 clones; about 94% occur a single time. Of the sample, 4.5% to 6% is held by the ten largest clones. This sample's time point label indicates: baseline before first vaccination. Here the sequenced sample was peripheral blood, taken on day 0 of AZD1222 vaccination. Source of these receptors: an adult in good health.

This chain uses TRBV6-1 with TRBJ1-1, with TRBD1 identical over 8 bases. J was trimmed by 7 bases and V by 2 bases; bases with no gene match: 6. Germline lookup yields CDR1 MNHNS and CDR2 SASEGT. The CDR3 is 14 amino acids. CDR3 coding DNA: TGTGCCAGCAGTGAATCGGTTGGACAGGGTGAAGCTTTCTTT. Amino acids: CASSESVGQGEAFF.

The V and J genes are TRBV9 and TRBJ2-3; D call uncertain. The CDR3 consists of 13 residues. The V end was cut by 0 bases, the J end by 1 base, with 3 bases between. Germline lookup yields CDR1 SGDLS and CDR2 YYNGEE. The CDR3 DNA sequence: TGTGCCAGCAGCGTAGGGGGCACAGATACGCAGTATTTT. Translating it yields CASSVGGTDTQYF.

The chain combines TRBV19 with TRBJ1-5; D remains ambiguous. Between the trimmed V and J ends, which lost 3 bases and 9 bases, there was a span of 12 bases. The CDR3 sequence is 13 residues long. Per the germline V gene, CDR1 is LNHDA and CDR2 is SQIVND (reference sequence). The CDR3 sequence: CASSIVRSGPQHF. CDR3 coding DNA: TGTGCCAGTAGTATTGTCCGGTCTGGGCCCCAGCATTTT. Drawing the rest from reference TRBV19 and TRBJ1-5, the complete variable domain is DGGITQSPKYLFRKEGQNVTLSCEQNLNHDAMYWYRQDPGQGLRLIYYSQIVNDFQKGDIAEGYSVSREKKESFPLTVTSAQKNPTAFYLCASSIVRSGPQHFGDGTRLSIL.

Concerning this clone itself: Other DNA sequences within the sample encode an identical CDR3. The rearrangement links TRBV5-1 to TRBJ2-1; D possibly corresponds to TRBD2 (5 bases). The ends were cut back, 0 bases at V and 0 bases at J, with 7 bases in the middle. CDR1 and CDR2 from the germline V gene are SGHRS and YFSETQ. The CDR3 sequence is 15 residues long. DNA of the CDR3: TGCGCCAGCAGCTTGGAAGGGAGCTCCTACAATGAGCAGTTCTTC. This translates into CASSLEGSSYNEQFF.

This clone was found once. V gene TRBV29-1 combines with J gene TRBJ1-1; D is unresolved. Germline V gene lookup returns CDR1 SQVTM and CDR2 ANQGSEA. The CDR3 has 15 residues. Trimming removed 4 bases from V and 0 bases from J, with 15 bases in between. CDR3 sequence reads: CSVGSAAILNTEAFF. CDR3 bases: TGCAGCGTTGGCTCAGCCGCTATATTGAACACTGAAGCTTTCTTT.

The V and J genes are TRBV3-1 (or the pseudogene TRBV3-2) and TRBJ2-3; TRBD2 matches at 8 bases. Germline V gene sequence: CDR1 LGHDT, CDR2 YNNKEL (reference sequence). This CDR3 has 17 amino acids. V lost 5 bases to trimming and J lost 1 base; unmatched junction nucleotides: 11. CDR3: CASSIPTALAGTDTQYF. Written as DNA, the CDR3 is TGTGCCAGCAGCATCCCGACCGCACTAGCGGGCACAGATACGCAGTATTTT.

The chain employs TRBV28 and TRBJ1-4, with D maybe TRBD1 (6 bases). CDR3 length equals 14 residues. CDR1 and CDR2 (germline): MDHEN, SYDVKM. Trimming removed 5 bases from V and 5 bases from J, with 12 bases in between. The CDR3 sequence: CASSRGGQNEKLFF. CDR3 nucleotides: TGTGCCAGCAGTCGAGGGGGGCAAAATGAAAAACTGTTTTTT. Variable domain in full (rest from reference TRBV28 and TRBJ1-4): DVKVTQSSRYLVKRTGEKVFLECVQDMDHENMFWYRQDPGLGLRLIYFSYDVKMKEKGDIPEGYSVSREKKERFSLILESASTNQTSMYLCASSRGGQNEKLFFGSGTQLSVL.

The V and J genes are TRBV12-3 or TRBV12-4 and TRBJ2-7, with D hard to call. Trimming took 3 bases from V and 3 from J, leaving 9 bases between them. This CDR3 is built from 13 residues. The CDR3 sequence: CASSFGRNYEQYF. The CDR3 DNA follows: TGTGCCAGCAGTTTCGGGCGGAACTACGAGCAGTACTTC.

The genes are TRBV4-1 and TRBJ1-6, with a possible D match to TRBD1 (6 bases). CDR3 size: 14 residues. V was cut by 0 bases and J by 8 bases, with 8 bases left in between. From germline, CDR1 is MGHRA and CDR2 YSYEKL. The CDR3 coding sequence is TGCGCCAGCAGCCAAGAGGGGGCTCATTCACCCCTCCACTTT. Residues: CASSQEGAHSPLHF.

The chain links TRBV5-5 to TRBJ1-2; TRBD1 matches 9 bases. V lost 0 bases to trimming and J lost 4 bases; unmatched junction nucleotides: 7. The germline gives CDR1 SGHKS, CDR2 YYEKEE (reference sequence). This CDR3 spans 16 amino acids. The CDR3 reads CASSLGVTGGLYGYTF. CDR3 sequence (DNA): TGTGCCAGCAGCTTGGGGGTAACAGGGGGCCTCTATGGCTACACCTTC.

The chain joins TRBV5-1 to TRBJ2-5; 8 positions agree with TRBD1. The CDR3 consists of 15 residues. V lost 6 bases, J lost 4 bases, and 11 bases stayed unmatched. Germline loops: CDR1 SGHRS, CDR2 YFSETQ. The CDR3 sequence: CASTATGGLAETQYF. CDR3 sequence (DNA): TGCGCCAGCACGGCCACAGGGGGGCTGGCAGAGACCCAGTACTTC.

This clone has only one observation. Sequence at one end of the junction differs from germline and may be a read error. This chain links TRBV19 with TRBJ2-2, with D perhaps assigned TRBD1 or TRBD2 (5 bases each). This CDR3 is built from 12 residues. Germline assignment: CDR1 LNHDA and CDR2 SQIVND (reference sequence). CDR3 amino acids: CASSTGNRGAVF. The CDR3 DNA follows: TGTGCCAGTAGTACAGGGAACCGGGGAGCTGTTTTT.

This clone was seen only once. J is TRBJ2-7 and V is TRBV30, with D possibly matching TRBD2 (6 bases). V lost 1 base and J lost 2, with 15 bases in between. CDR3 length equals 15 residues. Germline V CDR1 and CDR2: GTSNPN, SVGIG (reference sequence). CDR3 protein: CAWSGMGGPTYEQYF. The CDR3 coding sequence is TGTGCCTGGAGTGGGATGGGGGGACCCACCTACGAGCAGTACTTC.

This clone was observed a single time. The chain has TRBV13 and TRBJ2-7; 11 nucleotides match TRBD2. There are 16 residues in the CDR3. Germline V gene data show CDR1 as PRHDT and CDR2 as FYEKMQ (reference sequence). The trim removed 5 bases at V and 3 bases at J, leaving 9 bases unmatched. Here the CDR3 reads CASSDLGTSGHYEQYF. In nucleotides, the CDR3 is TGTGCCAGCAGCGACCTAGGGACTAGCGGCCACTACGAGCAGTACTTC.

This chain links TRBV5-8 with TRBJ2-5; D may match TRBD1 or TRBD2 (5 bases each). Trimming removed 0 bases at V and 1 base at J, with 10 bases between. Germline V CDR1 and CDR2: SGHTS, YDEGEE. This CDR3 is built from 15 residues. The CDR3 protein is CASSLGDHSQETQYF. The CDR3 DNA reads as TGTGCCAGCAGCTTGGGGGACCATTCCCAAGAGACCCAGTACTTC.

The gene calls are TRBV10-3 and TRBJ2-5, with no clear D. CDR1 ENHRY and CDR2 SYGVKD come from the germline V gene. Trimming pared 4 bases from V and 1 base from J, leaving 7 bases between. This CDR3 spans 13 amino acids. The CDR3 nucleotides are TGTGCCATCAGTGTTAGGGTCCAAGAGACCCAGTACTTC. Translation: CAISVRVQETQYF.

The chain is built from TRBV30 and TRBJ1-5; D remains ambiguous. The ends were cut back, 5 bases at V and 2 bases at J, with 10 bases in the middle. Per the germline V gene, CDR1 is GTSNPN and CDR2 is SVGIG (reference sequence). This CDR3 is built from 13 residues. The CDR3 here is CAWRLTGNQPQHF. CDR3 bases: TGTGCCTGGCGGCTTACAGGCAATCAGCCCCAGCATTTT.

V is TRBV5-1 and J is TRBJ2-1; unclear D gene. Germline V gene data show CDR1 as SGHRS and CDR2 as YFSETQ. V dropped 4 bases and J dropped 5 bases, with 13 bases sitting between them. The CDR3 is 14 residues long. The CDR3 is CASSIGPSNNEQFF. In DNA, the CDR3 is TGCGCCAGCAGCATCGGGCCCTCTAACAATGAGCAGTTCTTC. Full variable domain (rest looked up from reference TRBV5-1 and TRBJ2-1): KAGVTQTPRYLIKTRGQQVTLSCSPISGHRSVSWYQQTPGQGLQFLFEYFSETQRNKGNFPGRFSGRQFSNSRSEMNVSTLELGDSALYLCASSIGPSNNEQFFGPGTRLTVL.

The table lists this clone with a count of one. This sequence joins TRBV28 and TRBJ1-2; D call uncertain. Trimming took off 1 base at V and 13 bases at J, with 19 bases between the two ends. The germline CDR1 and CDR2 sequences are MDHEN and SYDVKM. This CDR3 has 14 residues. CDR3 in DNA: TGTGCCAGCAGTTTATACCGAGAGGGAGGGAAATCCACCTTC. Translated: CASSLYREGGKSTF.

This chain links TRBV11-2 with TRBJ1-6; possibly TRBD1 for D (6 bases). The CDR3 totals 15 residues. The germline V and J ends were trimmed by 5 bases and 8 bases, with 16 bases remaining between them. Germline CDR1 is SGHAT and CDR2 is FQNNGV. The CDR3 region is CASSPSSGADSPLHF. The DNA of the CDR3 is TGTGCCAGCAGCCCCTCGTCGGGGGCGGATTCACCCCTCCACTTT.

The genes are TRBV5-5 and TRBJ2-3, with D unresolved. The CDR3 spans 15 residues. The V gene's germline CDR1 is SGHKS and CDR2 YYEKEE (reference sequence). V shed 1 base and J shed 1 base, with 10 bases lying between them. The CDR3 loop is CASSLRAMGTDTQYF. Written as DNA, the CDR3 is TGTGCCAGCAGCTTGCGAGCCATGGGCACAGATACGCAGTATTTT.

The V call is TRBV15, the J call TRBJ2-2; TRBD2 aligns across 10 bases. The CDR3 runs 16 residues. Losses at the gene ends were 7 bases for V and 0 bases for J; bases not matched to a gene: 5. The germline CDR1 and CDR2 sequences are LNHNV and YYDKDF (reference sequence). The CDR3 here is CATTSGLASNTGELFF. DNA for the CDR3: TGTGCCACCACCTCGGGACTAGCGTCGAACACCGGGGAGCTGTTTTTT.

V is TRBV2 and J is TRBJ1-6; D is undetermined. This CDR3 spans 15 amino acids. Germline CDR1 reads SNHLY; CDR2 reads FYNNEI. The V gene lost 3 bases and the J gene lost 7 bases, with 13 bases spanning the gap. CDR3 coding DNA: TGTGCCAGCAGTGATTTGGGAACCCAAAATTCACCCCTCCACTTT. This sequence encodes CASSDLGTQNSPLHF.

The V gene is TRBV2, the J gene TRBJ2-1; TRBD2 might be the D (6 bases). V was clipped by 2 bases and J by 8 bases, with 19 bases between them. CDR1 is SNHLY and CDR2 is FYNNEI in the germline V gene. The CDR3 sequence is 16 residues long. As DNA, the CDR3 is TGTGCCAGCAGTGAAAATTGGAGTCGGGGGAGCGATGAGCAGTTCTTC. Its translation is CASSENWSRGSDEQFF. Full variable domain (missing parts from reference TRBV2 and TRBJ2-1): EPEVTQTPSHQVTQMGQEVILRCVPISNHLYFYWYRQILGQKVEFLVSFYNNEISEKSEIFDDQFSVERPDGSNFTLKIRSTKLEDSAMYFCASSENWSRGSDEQFFGPGTRLTVL.

CDR3 nucleotides: TGTGCCTGGACTGGGGCCCTGAACACTGAAGCTTTCTTT. It specifies CAWTGALNTEAFF. This chain joins TRBV30 and TRBJ1-1; D is possibly TRBD1 (5 bases). V was clipped by 4 bases and J by 0 bases, with 9 bases between them. The CDR3 has 13 amino acids. CDR1 is GTSNPN, CDR2 SVGIG, per germline (reference sequence).

The chain recombines TRBV11-2 with TRBJ1-1; perhaps TRBD1 as D (5 bases). V dropped 3 bases and J dropped 0 bases, with 8 bases sitting between them. Germline values: CDR1 SGHAT, CDR2 FQNNGV. This CDR3 has 14 residues. This chain's CDR3 is CASSFGAMNTEAFF. DNA for the CDR3: TGTGCCAGCAGCTTTGGGGCCATGAACACTGAAGCTTTCTTT.

The chain has TRBV15 and TRBJ1-2; D might be TRBD1 (5 bases). This CDR3 is 15 amino acids long. CDR1 and CDR2 (germline): LNHNV, YYDKDF (reference sequence). Trimming pared 0 bases from V and 5 bases from J, leaving 13 bases between. CDR3 region: CATSRDDGREYGYTF. As DNA, the CDR3 is TGTGCCACCAGCAGAGATGATGGCAGGGAATATGGCTACACCTTC. The whole variable domain, remainder taken from reference TRBV15 and TRBJ1-2, is DAMVIQNPRYQVTQFGKPVTLSCSQTLNHNVMYWYQQKSSQAPKLLFHYYDKDFNNEADTPDNFQSRRPNTSFCFLDIRSPGLGDTAMYLCATSRDDGREYGYTFGSGTRLTVV.

This clone was detected only a few times. At the DNA level, this CDR3 is encoded by other sequences in the same sample as well. The V gene is TRBV2, the J gene TRBJ1-2; TRBD1 agrees at 10 bases. Germline-derived CDR1 and CDR2 are SNHLY and FYNNEI. This CDR3 spans 12 amino acids. The V and J ends lost 6 bases and 8 bases, in that order; junction bases with no gene match: 3. The CDR3 loop is CASRTGGGGYTF. CDR3 bases: TGTGCCAGCAGGACAGGGGGCGGCGGCTACACCTTC.

As regards this clone: A junction boundary mismatches the germline segment, possibly from a read error. The V gene is TRBV5-1, the J gene TRBJ2-7; 7 positions match TRBD2. The CDR3 spans 13 residues. Per germline, CDR1 SGHRS and CDR2 YFSETQ. This chain's CDR3 is CASSLNPRGEWDF. The DNA of the CDR3 is TGCGCCAGCAGCTTGAATCCACGGGGGGAGTGGGACTTC.

The chain carries TRBV5-4 and TRBJ2-7, with D perhaps TRBD2 (7 bases). Germline-derived CDR1 and CDR2 are SGHNT and YYREEE (reference sequence). Trimming stripped 6 bases from V and 0 bases from J, with 16 bases between. This CDR3 has 15 residues. CDR3: CASMLGGGLSYEQYF. The CDR3 DNA reads as TGTGCCAGCATGCTTGGGGGGGGCCTCTCCTACGAGCAGTACTTC.